The T cell receptor beta chain under discussion was sequenced for a study of healthy donors' naive CD4 and CD8 T cells. Overall study findings and caveats: Positive CDR3 charge linked to CD4+ cells, negative to CD8+ cells. Homeostatic proliferation of naive T cells was not examined as a bias source.

Sorting defined naive CD4+ as CD4+CD8-CD45RO-CD45RA+ and naive CD8+ as CD8+CD4-CD45RA+CD27bright. TCR libraries were built from 450 to 650 ng of total RNA by linear amplification. TCRdb redid the calling of the reads with MiXCR, one entry per CDR3 protein. The sample contains around 180,000 distinct CDR3 sequences, over 60% of which appear only once. Germline lookup yields CDR1 SGHNT and CDR2 YYREEE (reference sequence). Trimming took off 5 bases at V and 1 base at J, with 9 bases between the two ends. The CDR3 length is 13 residues. A word on this clonotype: Its matching antigen is unknown.

The TCR originated in a pool of human donors in good health; the sample pools cells from several healthy donors. The sequencing sample was made of naive CD4+ and CD8+ T cells sorted from blood, pooled from several donors. V and J are TRBV5-4 and TRBJ2-5, with D unclear. Here the CDR3 reads CASSFGTQETQYF. The CDR3 nucleotides read TGTGCCAGCAGTTTTGGCACCCAAGAGACCCAGTACTTC.